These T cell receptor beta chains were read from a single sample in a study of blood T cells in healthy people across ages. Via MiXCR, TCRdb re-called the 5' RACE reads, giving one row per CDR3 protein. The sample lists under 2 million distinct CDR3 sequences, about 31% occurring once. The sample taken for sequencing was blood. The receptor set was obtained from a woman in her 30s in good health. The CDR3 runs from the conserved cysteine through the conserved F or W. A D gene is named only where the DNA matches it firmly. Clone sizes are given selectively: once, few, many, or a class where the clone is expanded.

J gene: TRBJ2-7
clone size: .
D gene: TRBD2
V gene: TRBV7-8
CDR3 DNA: TGTGCCAGCAGCCCCCAATCTAGCGGGAGGGCCTTTCACGAGCAGTACTTC
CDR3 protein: CASSPQSSGRAFHEQYF

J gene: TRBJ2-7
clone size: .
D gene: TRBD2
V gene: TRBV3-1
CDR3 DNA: TGTGCCAGCAGCCTACTAGCGGGAAACTGGGAGCAGTACTTC
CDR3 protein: CASSLLAGNWEQYF

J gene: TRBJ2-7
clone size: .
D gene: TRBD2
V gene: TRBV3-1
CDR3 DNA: TGTGCCAGCAGCCAAGACCCGGGACTAGCGGAAAGTATCTACGAGCAGTACTTC
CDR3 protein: CASSQDPGLAESIYEQYF

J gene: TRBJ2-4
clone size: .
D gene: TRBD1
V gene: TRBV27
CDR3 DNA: TGTGCCAGCAGTCCCTGGGACAGGGCGGCCCAGTACTTC
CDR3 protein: CASSPWDRAAQYF

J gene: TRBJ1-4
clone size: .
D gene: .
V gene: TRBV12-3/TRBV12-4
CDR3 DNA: TGTGCCAGCAGTTTCGGGGGGGCAGGGAATGAAAAACTGTTTTTT
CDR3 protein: CASSFGGAGNEKLFF

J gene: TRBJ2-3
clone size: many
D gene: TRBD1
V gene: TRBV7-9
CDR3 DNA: TGTGCCAGCGTACCTCCTAACAGGGGGACAGATACGCAGTATTTT
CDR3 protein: CASVPPNRGTDTQYF

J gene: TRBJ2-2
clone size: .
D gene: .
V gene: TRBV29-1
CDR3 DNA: TGCAGCGGGCGATCGTGGGGATCGGGAACCGGGGAGCTGTTTTTT
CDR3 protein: CSGRSWGSGTGELFF

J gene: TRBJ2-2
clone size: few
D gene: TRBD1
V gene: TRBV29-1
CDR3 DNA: TGCAGCGTGACAGGGGGTTCGGGGACCGGGGAGCTGTTTTTT
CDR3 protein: CSVTGGSGTGELFF

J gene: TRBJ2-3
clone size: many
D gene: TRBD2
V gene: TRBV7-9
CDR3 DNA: TGTGCCAGCATGAATAGCGGGGCAGATACGCAGTATTTT
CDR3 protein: CASMNSGADTQYF

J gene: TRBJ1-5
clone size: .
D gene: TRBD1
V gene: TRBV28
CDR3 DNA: TGTGCCAGCAGTCCAGGAGACAGGGATAATCAGCCCCAGCATTTT
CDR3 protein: CASSPGDRDNQPQHF

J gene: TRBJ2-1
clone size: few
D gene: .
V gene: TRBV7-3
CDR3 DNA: TGTGCCAGCAGCTTGAAGGTCCATTTCCTTGACCCCACTACGATCAATGAGCAGTTCTTC
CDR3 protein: CASSLKVHFLDPTTINEQFF

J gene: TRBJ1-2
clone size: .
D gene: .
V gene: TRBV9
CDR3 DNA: TGTGCCAGCAGCCCCACGGGGGTCTCTGGCTACACCTTC
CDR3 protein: CASSPTGVSGYTF

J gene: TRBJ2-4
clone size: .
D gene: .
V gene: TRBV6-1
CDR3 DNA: TGTGCCAGCAGTGAATTCCCCGGGGTAATGGCCAAAAACATTCAGTACTTC
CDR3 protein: CASSEFPGVMAKNIQYF

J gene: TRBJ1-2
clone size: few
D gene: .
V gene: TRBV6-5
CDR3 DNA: TGTGCGTCGCGGGGACTTCAAGTATATGGCTACACCTTC
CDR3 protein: CASRGLQVYGYTF

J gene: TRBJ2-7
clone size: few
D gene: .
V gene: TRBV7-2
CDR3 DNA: TGTGCCAGCAGCTTTGTAGGGGGAGCCTACGAGCAGTACTTC
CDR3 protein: CASSFVGGAYEQYF

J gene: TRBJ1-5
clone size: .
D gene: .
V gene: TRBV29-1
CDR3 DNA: TGCAGCGTCTGCGGGACGGATAGCAATCAGCCCCAGCATTTT
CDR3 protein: CSVCGTDSNQPQHF

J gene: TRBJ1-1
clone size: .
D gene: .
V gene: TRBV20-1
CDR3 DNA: TGCAGTGCGCGATTAGGGGGGAACACTGAAGCTTTCTTT
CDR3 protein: CSARLGGNTEAFF